What follows are 25 T cell receptor beta chains derived from one specimen sequenced in a study of blood T cell repertoires in COVID-19. Method: immunoSEQ multiplex PCR; TCRdb's copy keeps in-frame clones and lacks some. The sample has 55,000 to 85,000 clones, roughly 84% seen once. The sample was peripheral blood. All receptors come from a woman aged 18-29 years with acute or convalescent COVID-19.

The chain recombines TRBV28 with TRBJ1-1; D is unclear. The CDR3 has 11 residues. Germline V gives CDR1 MDHEN, CDR2 SYDVKM. V lost 8 bases to trimming and J lost 0 bases, with 4 bases between them. The CDR3 is CASELNTEAFF. CDR3 nucleotide sequence: TGTGCCAGCGAGTTGAACACTGAAGCTTTCTTT. Supplemented by reference TRBV28 and TRBJ1-1, the full variable domain reads DVKVTQSSRYLVKRTGEKVFLECVQDMDHENMFWYRQDPGLGLRLIYFSYDVKMKEKGDIPEGYSVSREKKERFSLILESASTNQTSMYLCASELNTEAFFGQGTRLTVV.

DNA for the CDR3: TGTGCCAGCAGCCCGGGACAGTATTCTAACTATGGCTACACCTTC. Protein product: CASSPGQYSNYGYTF. The V and J genes are TRBV5-4 and TRBJ1-2, with 7 bases fitting TRBD1. This CDR3 is built from 15 residues. CDR1 SGHNT and CDR2 YYREEE come from the germline V gene (reference sequence). With V trimmed by 4 bases and J by 0 bases, 6 bases remained unmatched.

This clone has just one count. The chain has TRBV6-2 or TRBV6-3 and TRBJ2-2; tentatively, D is TRBD1 or TRBD2 (6 bases each). V was pared by 6 bases and J by 3 bases, with 38 bases between. The CDR3 contains 23 residues. Germline values: CDR1 MNHEY, CDR2 SVGEGT. The CDR3 region is CASSPGVKIHPGTHEWDTGELFF. CDR3 coding DNA: TGTGCCAGCAGCCCGGGGGTAAAAATACATCCCGGGACACACGAGTGGGACACCGGGGAGCTGTTTTTT.

V and J are TRBV4-3 and TRBJ2-7; 9 bases agree with TRBD2. This CDR3 has 17 amino acids. The germline V gene has CDR1 LGHNA and CDR2 YSLEER. V was clipped by 0 bases and J by 4 bases; unmatched bases: 10. CDR3 protein: CASSQDFGGRAGYEQYF. CDR3 DNA sequence: TGCGCCAGCAGCCAAGATTTTGGCGGGAGGGCCGGGTACGAGCAGTACTTC.

The J gene is TRBJ1-6, the V gene TRBV5-1; 10 nucleotides align to TRBD1. This CDR3 region has 15 residues. Germline CDR1 is SGHRS and CDR2 is YFSETQ. Losses at the gene ends were 0 bases for V and 8 bases for J; bases not matched to a gene: 2. CDR3 sequence: CASSLEGTGDSPLHF. The CDR3, as DNA: TGCGCCAGCAGCTTGGAAGGGACAGGGGATTCACCCCTCCACTTT.

This clone was detected only once. CDR3 region: CASSSDGQGYGYTF. DNA of the CDR3: TGCGCCAGCAGCTCCGACGGACAGGGCTATGGCTACACCTTC. This sequence joins TRBV5-1 and TRBJ1-2; 8 bases match TRBD1. Germline V CDR1 and CDR2: SGHRS, YFSETQ. The CDR3 sequence is 14 residues long. V lost 3 bases, J lost 4 bases, and 5 bases stayed unmatched.

This chain uses TRBV23-1 with TRBJ2-1; TRBD2 aligns across 8 bases. TRBV23-1 is recorded as an ORF, its role being uncertain. Trimming at V came to 2 bases and at J to 4 bases, leaving 19 bases not matched to a gene. The CDR3 runs 20 residues. The CDR3 bases are TGCGCCAGCAGTCAAAAGAGGGCGGGAGGCCCCCATTTGAAATACAATGAGCAGTTCTTC. Encoded protein: CASSQKRAGGPHLKYNEQFF.

The chain recombines TRBV6-6 with TRBJ1-1, with a weak D call TRBD1 (5 bases). V gave up 6 bases and J gave up 4 bases, with 12 bases separating them. CDR1 and CDR2 from the germline V gene are MNHNY and SVGAGI (reference sequence). This CDR3 spans 13 amino acids. In nucleotides, the CDR3 is TGTGCCAGCAGCAGCCCGGGGGGCACTGAAGCTTTCTTT. The encoded protein is CASSSPGGTEAFF.

The chain couples TRBV10-3 to TRBJ2-2, with a weak D call TRBD2 (5 bases). Germline loops: CDR1 ENHRY, CDR2 SYGVKD. Trimming took off 5 bases at V and 3 bases at J, with 10 bases between the two ends. The CDR3 spans 14 residues. The CDR3 is CAISQALDTGELFF. CDR3 DNA sequence: TGTGCCATCAGTCAGGCACTAGACACCGGGGAGCTGTTTTTT.

The CDR3 DNA reads as TGTGCCAGCAGCTTGGACGGTTCGGATACGCAGTATTTT. Translated, it gives CASSLDGSDTQYF. The chain recombines TRBV5-4 with TRBJ2-3; D is uncertain. The CDR3 covers 13 residues. V lost 0 bases and J 6 bases, leaving 8 bases between the germline ends. In germline, CDR1 is SGHNT, CDR2 YYREEE (reference sequence).

The rearrangement joins TRBV13 to TRBJ2-3; 10 nucleotides match TRBD2. J was trimmed by 2 bases and V by 5 bases; bases with no gene match: 7. Germline lookup yields CDR1 PRHDT and CDR2 FYEKMQ (reference sequence). CDR3 length equals 16 residues. DNA for the CDR3: TGTGCCAGCAGCCACGGACTAGCGGAACTCACAGATACGCAGTATTTT. Protein sequence: CASSHGLAELTDTQYF.

The rearrangement joins TRBV18 to TRBJ2-1; D unresolved. V was clipped by 0 bases and J by 6 bases, with 9 bases between them. In germline, CDR1 is KGHSH, CDR2 LQKENI. CDR3 length: 14 amino acids. The CDR3 nucleotides are TGTGCCAGCTCACCACCGGCCCGACTCAATGAGCAGTTCTTC. Protein: CASSPPARLNEQFF.

The chain has TRBV7-8 and TRBJ1-5, with 7 bases that match TRBD1. J gave up 5 bases and V 0 bases, and 4 bases lay outside the gene matches. In germline, CDR1 is SGHVS, CDR2 FQNEAQ. CDR3 length: 15 residues. The CDR3 sequence: CASSLASGGDQPQHF. The CDR3 DNA reads TGTGCCAGCAGCTTAGCGTCAGGGGGAGATCAGCCCCAGCATTTT.

CDR3 nucleotides: TGTGCCAGTAGTAGATTGGACAGGGGGAATAATCAGCCCCAGCATTTT. Its translation is CASSRLDRGNNQPQHF. This chain joins TRBV19 and TRBJ1-5; 10 bases are a match to TRBD1. Germline lookup yields CDR1 LNHDA and CDR2 SQIVND (reference sequence). This CDR3 is built from 16 residues. Losses at the gene ends were 4 bases for V and 4 bases for J; bases not matched to a gene: 7.

This CDR3 is CASSSAGQGAFF. CDR3 DNA sequence: TGTGCCAGCAGTTCCGCCGGACAGGGAGCTTTCTTT. The rearrangement uses TRBV27 and TRBJ1-1; 8 bases are shared with TRBD1. The V and J ends lost 4 bases and 10 bases, in that order; junction bases with no gene match: 5. CDR1 is MNHEY, CDR2 SMNVEV, per germline (reference sequence). The CDR3 loop spans 12 amino acids.

The V and J genes are TRBV7-2 and TRBJ2-7, with 9 nucleotides matching TRBD2. Germline lookup yields CDR1 SGHTA and CDR2 FQGNSA. The junction had 8 bases not matched to a gene; V was cut back by 5 bases and J by 3 bases. The CDR3 runs to 15 residues. CDR3 in DNA: TGTGCCAGCAGCCCTCGAGCGGGAGGAGGCTACGAGCAGTACTTC. Translating it yields CASSPRAGGGYEQYF.

Concerning this clone itself: The same CDR3 is also encoded by other DNA sequences in this sample. This rearrangement joins TRBV2 to TRBJ2-7; the match to TRBD1 covers 7 bases. The V segment lost 3 bases and the J segment 0 bases; nucleotides outside the gene matches: 2. Germline CDR1 reads SNHLY; CDR2 reads FYNNEI. CDR3 size: 14 residues. CDR3 DNA: TGTGCCAGCAGTGAGCAGGGGGTCTCCTACGAGCAGTACTTC. It encodes CASSEQGVSYEQYF.

This clone was recorded only once. This chain uses TRBV18 with TRBJ1-1; possibly TRBD1 for D (5 bases). The CDR3 runs 15 residues. Germline V gene sequence: CDR1 KGHSH, CDR2 LQKENI. V was cut by 4 bases and J by 3 bases, with 15 bases left in between. The CDR3 DNA reads as TGTGCCAGCTCACTTGGGGGGAGTCGGCACACTGAAGCTTTCTTT. Its translation: CASSLGGSRHTEAFF.

The J gene is TRBJ2-7, the V gene TRBV4-3; the D gene is possibly TRBD1 (6 bases). Germline CDR1 reads LGHNA; CDR2 reads YSLEER. V lost 0 bases and J 2 bases, leaving 8 bases between the germline ends. This CDR3 has 14 amino acids. Written as DNA, the CDR3 is TGCGCCAGCAGCCAAGAGACAGGAGCCTACGAGCAGTACTTC. It specifies CASSQETGAYEQYF.

This chain joins TRBV11-2 and TRBJ1-4; 9 bases line up with TRBD1. Germline loops: CDR1 SGHAT, CDR2 FQNNGV. With V trimmed by 5 bases and J by 8 bases, 9 bases remained unmatched. CDR3 length: 15 amino acids. DNA of the CDR3: TGTGCCAGCAGCGCTTTACAGGGGGCGGGGGAAAAACTGTTTTTT. Its protein product is CASSALQGAGEKLFF.

The chain employs TRBV27 and TRBJ1-2; D is undetermined. Trimming took off 4 bases at V and 6 bases at J, with 6 bases between the two ends. Germline values: CDR1 MNHEY, CDR2 SMNVEV (reference sequence). This CDR3 region has 11 residues. For the CDR3, the DNA is TGTGCCAGCAGTTCGGGGAATGGCTACACCTTC. It is translated as CASSSGNGYTF.

The gene calls are TRBV5-5 and TRBJ1-5; 7 bases align to TRBD1. This CDR3 has 16 amino acids. CDR1 and CDR2 (germline): SGHKS, YYEKEE (reference sequence). J lost 7 bases, V lost 4 bases, and 14 bases had no gene match. CDR3 amino acids: CASSPNGTVNSQPQHF. The CDR3, as DNA: TGTGCCAGCAGCCCAAACGGGACAGTAAATTCGCAGCCCCAGCATTTT.

The V gene is TRBV9, the J gene TRBJ2-5; perhaps TRBD2 as D (7 bases). The CDR3 consists of 15 residues. Germline CDR1 SGDLS, CDR2 YYNGEE. Trimming removed 3 bases at V and 5 bases at J, with 17 bases between. The CDR3 nucleotides are TGTGCCAGCAGCGCACAATCGGGGGGCCAGGAGACCCAGTACTTC. Protein product: CASSAQSGGQETQYF. The entire variable domain, with the rest obtained from reference TRBV9 and TRBJ2-5, is as follows: DSGVTQTPKHLITATGQRVTLRCSPRSGDLSVYWYQQSLDQGLQFLIQYYNGEERAKGNILERFSAQQFPDLHSELNLSSLELGDSALYFCASSAQSGGQETQYFGPGTRLLVL.

The V and J genes are TRBV7-8 and TRBJ1-3; D gene uncertain. V gave up 4 bases and J gave up 0 bases, with 16 bases separating them. Germline lookup yields CDR1 SGHVS and CDR2 FQNEAQ. This CDR3 is 17 amino acids long. This CDR3 is CASSSFLGRPSGNTIYF. The CDR3 DNA follows: TGTGCCAGCAGCTCCTTCTTGGGCAGGCCCTCTGGAAACACCATATATTTT. Based on the CDR3 plus reference TRBV7-8 and TRBJ1-3, the full variable domain is GAGVSQSPRYKVAKRGQDVALRCDPISGHVSLFWYQQALGQGPEFLTYFQNEAQLDKSGLPSDRFFAERPEGSVSTLKIQRTQQEDSAVYLCASSSFLGRPSGNTIYFGEGSWLTVV.

The rearrangement links TRBV18 to TRBJ1-5; 9 positions agree with TRBD1. Losses at the gene ends were 2 bases for V and 4 bases for J; bases not matched to a gene: 6. Germline loops: CDR1 KGHSH, CDR2 LQKENI. The CDR3 runs 16 residues. DNA for the CDR3: TGTGCCAGCTCACCAAGGGAGACAGGGGGAAATCAGCCCCAGCATTTT. Its protein is CASSPRETGGNQPQHF. Complete variable domain (other parts from reference TRBV18 and TRBJ1-5): NAGVMQNPRHLVRRRGQEARLRCSPMKGHSHVYWYRQLPEEGLKFMVYLQKENIIDESGMPKERFSAEFPKEGPSILRIQQVVRGDSAAYFCASSPRETGGNQPQHFGDGTRLSIL.